This TCR beta chain was captured by sequencing in a study of molecular identifiers for immune sequencing clone quantification. Study findings and constraints: One cell's worth of spiked Jurkat TCR RNA was reportedly detectable among about a million naive cells. Identical barcode-sharing TCR molecules could lead to underestimated sizes for highly expanded clones.

From germline, CDR1 is SGHDN and CDR2 FVKESK. The CDR3 has 13 amino acids. Concerning this clonotype: Antigen: not known. Since a much larger clone is just one base distant, this may be a read error.

In TCRdb, the PCR reads were re-called with MiXCR into one record per CDR3 protein. The sample shows a few hundred thousand distinct CDR3 sequences, 20% to 25% of them seen only once. The sample comprised naive CD8+ T cells from blood, with Jurkat cell RNA spiked in. Subset specified: FACS-sorted CD8+CD4-CCR7+CD45RA+ naive T cells. The chain combines TRBV14 with TRBJ2-7; D gene ambiguous. This receptor was obtained from a human donor in good health. Some libraries in this study had Jurkat cell RNA spiked in. The CDR3 DNA sequence: TGTGCCAGCAGCCAGGCCCACAGCTACGAGCTGTACTTC. The encoded protein is CASSQAHSYELYF.